A selection of T cell receptor beta chains follows, all from one sample in a study of CD8+ T cells in alopecia areata. Profiled with immunoSEQ multiplex PCR; TCRdb holds only in-frame clones, not every one. The sample yields roughly 120,000 clones, 53% seen once. Sample: CD4+ T cells sorted from blood, taken at week 4, from a patient treated with tofacitinib. The receptors here all came from a human donor with alopecia areata. CDR3s include the opening cysteine and the closing phenylalanine or tryptophan.

V | CDR3
TRBV29-1 | CSVNSGISSYNEQFF
TRBV29-1 | CSAAQGSNQPQHF
TRBV30 | CAWSTGSPFYGYTF
TRBV4-1 | CASSIGETQYF
TRBV29-1 | CSVDRTLTGELFF
TRBV7-9 | CASSAHRGTREKLFF
TRBV5-1 | CASSEGTRLQAFF
TRBV5-1 | CASSLKTGAGYGYTF
TRBV2 | CASRADTDTQYF
TRBV30 | CAWSGEGLAGGHAQYF
TRBV29-1 | CSVEQGSETQYF
TRBV5-6 | CASSPTGGTDTQYF
TRBV7-9 | CASARQGSGQPQHF
TRBV7-8 | CASSLGTTGNTIYF
TRBV5-1 | CASGPVGSYNEQFF
TRBV25-1 | CATMGVGTGVHEQYF